The entry below gives a single TCR beta chain sequence along with its context. Its cognate antigen is unknown. The method was immunoSEQ multiplex PCR; TCRdb's version includes in-frame clones alone and lacks a portion of them. The sample carries about 110,000 clones, approximately 89% recorded once. The sample belongs to a study of OX40 agonist ivuxolimab in advanced cancers. In the study overall: Hepatocellular carcinoma, melanoma, renal cell or head and neck cancer occurred in dose-escalation patients. Participants could have had prior anti-PD-1, anti-PD-L1 or anti-CTLA-4 therapy, and around 40% had some. Study observations and caveats: Dosing at 0.1 to 3.0 mg/kg was accompanied by clonal expansion of CD4+ and CD8+ blood T cells by week 6.

The CDR3 is made up of 16 amino acids. Germline V gene lookup returns CDR1 MGHDK and CDR2 SYGVNS. V was clipped by 3 bases and J by 2 bases; unmatched bases: 6. The V and J genes are TRBV25-1 and TRBJ2-7; TRBD1 agrees at 11 bases. This sequence was found in an adult with an advanced solid tumor such as melanoma, head and neck, liver or kidney cancer. The input for sequencing was CD4+ or CD8+ T cells sorted from blood, taken in a trial of the OX40 agonist ivuxolimab. This chain's CDR3 is CASSEGRGQGAYEQYF. The CDR3 nucleotides are TGTGCCAGCAGTGAGGGTCGGGGACAGGGGGCCTACGAGCAGTACTTC.